What follows describes a single TCR beta chain. The antigen is undetermined. This entry is derived from a study of beta chain features in type 1 diabetes. CDR1 and CDR2 from the germline V gene are MNHEY and SVGAGI. The V and J ends lost 6 bases and 5 bases, in that order; junction bases with no gene match: 10. The CDR3 has 15 amino acids. Findings and limits, study-wide: Among type 1 diabetes patients, VDJ junctions had fewer insertions and more deletions.

Expressed TCRB transcripts were sequenced because the entire RNA isolate underwent reverse transcription. TCRdb keeps only in-frame clones here, not all; method: immunoSEQ multiplex PCR. The sample yields around 500,000 clones, about an eighth seen once. This sequence was found in a woman aged 18 to 35 in good health. The sample consisted of naive CD4+ T cells from blood. The chain employs TRBV6-5 and TRBJ1-5; TRBD1 matches at 7 bases. The CDR3 is CASRNRNRGDQPQHF. CDR3 bases: TGTGCCAGCAGGAACCGAAACAGGGGTGATCAGCCCCAGCATTTT.